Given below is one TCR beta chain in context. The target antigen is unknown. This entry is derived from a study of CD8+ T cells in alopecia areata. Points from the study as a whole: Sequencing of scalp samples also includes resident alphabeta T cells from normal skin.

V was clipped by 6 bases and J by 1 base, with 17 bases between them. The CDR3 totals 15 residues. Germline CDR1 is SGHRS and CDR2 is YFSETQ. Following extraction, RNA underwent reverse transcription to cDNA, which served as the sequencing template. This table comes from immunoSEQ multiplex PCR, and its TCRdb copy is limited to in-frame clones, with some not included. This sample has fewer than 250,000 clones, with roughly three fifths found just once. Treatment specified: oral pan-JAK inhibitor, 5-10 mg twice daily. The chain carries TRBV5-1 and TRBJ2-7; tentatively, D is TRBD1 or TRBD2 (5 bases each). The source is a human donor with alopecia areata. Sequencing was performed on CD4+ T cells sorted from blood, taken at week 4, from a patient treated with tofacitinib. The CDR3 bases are TGCGCCAGCAACAGAGGGACCCCGGAGTCCTACGAGCAGTACTTC. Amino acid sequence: CASNRGTPESYEQYF.